This TCR beta chain was documented in a study of blood T cell repertoires in COVID-19. Study background: Nucleic acid was either cDNA or gDNA, and it came from T cells, B-cell-depleted T cells, or PBMCs.

In the original workflow: Counts of nucleated cells, estimated from reference gene primer amplification, were obtained. Clones were sequenced by immunoSEQ multiplex PCR, and TCRdb holds only the in-frame ones, with some missing. The DNA gave D and trimming, while V, J and clone size come from that table. The sample records a few hundred thousand clones, around 90% being singletons. The length of the CDR3 is 14 residues. The junction had 6 bases not matched to a gene; V was cut back by 7 bases and J by 3 bases. From germline, CDR1 is SGHTA and CDR2 FQGNSA. The TCR originated in an older woman with COVID-19, enrolled during active disease. Sequencing input: peripheral blood. The V gene is TRBV7-2, the J gene TRBJ1-2; 9 bases align to TRBD1. Written as DNA, the CDR3 is TGTGCCAGCAACTACAGGGGGCGCGACTATGGCTACACCTTC. Translation gives CASNYRGRDYGYTF.